This T cell receptor beta chain emerged from a study of cytomegalovirus exposure and HLA in healthy donors. Findings and limits, study-wide: Rare TCR sequences dominated, though some public TCRs recurred in many donors.

As regards this clone: What it recognizes is unknown.

Assay: immunoSEQ multiplex PCR; the TCRdb copy retains only in-frame clones and omits some. Among some 210,000 clones listed, over 65% were seen once. The sequencing sample was made of PBMCs. The clonotype originates from a woman aged 18-29 years in good health and CMV-seronegative.

For the CDR3, the DNA is TGTGCCAGCAGCCCACCCCCGGGGGGAGAAAAACTGTTTTTT. Translation gives CASSPPPGGEKLFF. The chain couples TRBV9 to TRBJ1-4, with a possible D match to TRBD1 (5 bases). This CDR3 spans 14 amino acids. CDR1 is SGDLS and CDR2 is YYNGEE in the germline V gene. Trimming shortened V by 4 bases and J by 8 bases, and 15 bases separated the two germline ends. Full variable domain (outside the CDR3, taken from reference TRBV9 and TRBJ1-4): DSGVTQTPKHLITATGQRVTLRCSPRSGDLSVYWYQQSLDQGLQFLIQYYNGEERAKGNILERFSAQQFPDLHSELNLSSLELGDSALYFCASSPPPGGEKLFFGSGTQLSVL.